This is a list of T cell receptor beta chains from one sample in a study of T-cell memory formation after mild COVID-19. TCRdb re-called the 5' RACE reads through MiXCR, storing one row per CDR3 protein. The sample lists some 210,000 distinct CDR3 sequences; roughly 18% were seen once. Sequencing was carried out using PBMCs or a T cell subset sorted from them (not recorded which). The source of these receptors is an adult woman who had mild COVID-19 (a few samples of this study predate the infection). Cell type and time point are not known. Each CDR3 is given with its conserved first and last residue. A D gene is named only where the DNA matches it firmly. Not every row has a clone size; where given, it reads once, few, many or a size class.

>TRBV29-1|TRBD2|TRBJ2-3|NA
CSVIAGGFTDTQYF
TGCAGCGTGATAGCGGGGGGTTTCACAGATACGCAGTATTTT
>TRBV12-3/TRBV12-4|TRBD2|TRBJ2-5|few
CASSFFPSLTSGRESETQYF
TGTGCCAGCAGTTTCTTCCCCAGCTTGACTAGCGGGAGGGAGAGCGAGACCCAGTACTTC
>TRBV18|NA|TRBJ2-3|few
CASSPFQATDTQYF
TGTGCCAGCTCACCCTTCCAGGCGACAGATACGCAGTATTTT
>TRBV27|TRBD1|TRBJ1-5|few
CASSLWSRQGGRQPQHF
TGTGCCAGCAGTTTATGGAGCCGACAGGGTGGGAGACAGCCCCAGCATTTT
>TRBV7-2|NA|TRBJ1-1|NA
CASLSARGHPNTEAFF
TGTGCCAGCCTCTCTGCCCGGGGACATCCGAACACTGAAGCTTTCTTT
>TRBV4-1|TRBD1|TRBJ1-5|few
CASSQEDRGHQPQHF
TGCGCCAGCAGCCAAGAGGACAGGGGTCATCAGCCCCAGCATTTT
>TRBV12-3/TRBV12-4|NA|TRBJ2-7|once
CAISRDRTHEQYF
TGTGCCATCAGCCGCGACAGGACCCACGAGCAGTACTTC
>TRBV7-2|TRBD1|TRBJ2-7|NA
CASRRDRGGSYEQYF
TGTGCCAGCAGACGGGACAGGGGAGGCTCCTACGAGCAGTACTTC
>TRBV7-6|NA|TRBJ2-7|few
CASSLDSEQYF
TGTGCCAGCAGCCTTGACAGCGAGCAGTACTTC
>TRBV5-6|TRBD2|TRBJ2-1|few
CASSLAAQAGDEQFF
TGTGCCAGCAGCTTGGCCGCCCAAGCGGGAGATGAGCAGTTCTTC
>TRBV4-3|TRBD2|TRBJ2-2|NA
CASSQGGLAYTGELFF
TGCGCCAGCAGCCAAGGCGGACTAGCGTACACCGGGGAGCTGTTTTTT
>TRBV5-1|NA|TRBJ1-2|few
CASRTGPNYGYTF
TGCGCCAGCAGAACAGGGCCGAACTATGGCTACACCTTC
>TRBV2|NA|TRBJ2-1|many
CASVPDSYNEQFF
TGTGCCAGCGTGCCGGACTCCTACAATGAGCAGTTCTTC
>TRBV27|NA|TRBJ1-5|few
CASSLGWANQPQHF
TGTGCCAGCAGTTTAGGCTGGGCCAATCAGCCCCAGCATTTT
>TRBV5-1|TRBD1|TRBJ2-7|many
CASSIGGQANEQYF
TGCGCCAGCAGCATAGGTGGACAGGCGAACGAGCAGTACTTC
>TRBV2|NA|TRBJ1-6|many
CASSVSNSPLHF
TGTGCCAGCAGTGTATCGAATTCACCCCTCCACTTT
>TRBV5-4|TRBD2|TRBJ2-7|NA
CASSPASGKSYEQYF
TGTGCCAGCAGCCCAGCTAGCGGGAAATCCTACGAGCAGTACTTC
>TRBV12-3/TRBV12-4|NA|TRBJ2-3|few
CASSFGTTSTDTQYF
TGTGCCAGCAGTTTCGGCACAACAAGCACAGATACGCAGTATTTT
>TRBV20-1|NA|TRBJ1-4|NA
CSARDGGTNEKLFF
TGCAGTGCTAGAGATGGGGGGACTAATGAAAAACTGTTTTTT
>TRBV19|TRBD1|TRBJ2-3|few
CATRDPGQGAQDTQYF
TGTGCCACACGAGACCCCGGACAGGGGGCCCAAGATACGCAGTATTTT
>TRBV7-3|NA|TRBJ1-2|few
CASSKGGGANYGYTF
TGTGCCAGTTCCAAGGGCGGGGGCGCTAACTATGGCTACACCTTC
>TRBV29-1|NA|TRBJ1-1|NA
CSVGRSGGMNTEAFF
TGCAGCGTTGGCCGGTCCGGGGGCATGAACACTGAAGCTTTCTTT
>TRBV29-1|TRBD2|TRBJ2-7|NA
CSAGRLAGPSYEQYF
TGCAGCGCTGGACGACTAGCGGGGCCCTCCTACGAGCAGTACTTC
>TRBV9|TRBD1|TRBJ1-6|NA
CASTRTGSSYNSPLHF
TGTGCCAGCACCCGGACAGGGAGCTCCTATAATTCACCCCTCCACTTT
>TRBV6-5|NA|TRBJ2-3|NA
CASSSPTASEYTQYF
TGTGCCAGCAGTTCCCCGACAGCCTCCGAATATACGCAGTATTTT
>TRBV7-9|NA|TRBJ2-7|few
CASSLAGPTGYEQYF
TGTGCCAGCAGCTTGGCGGGACCTACTGGCTACGAGCAGTACTTC
>TRBV5-1|TRBD2|TRBJ2-5|few
CASSSSGGGETQYF
TGCGCCAGCAGCTCTAGCGGGGGAGGTGAGACCCAGTACTTC
>TRBV20-1|TRBD1|TRBJ2-2|few
CSAGTGADTGELFF
TGCAGTGCTGGGACAGGGGCCGACACCGGGGAGCTGTTTTTT
>TRBV20-1|TRBD1|TRBJ1-1|NA
CSARDGAGGTEAFF
TGCAGTGCTAGAGATGGCGCAGGGGGCACTGAAGCTTTCTTT
>TRBV25-1|NA|TRBJ1-4|few
CASSDRVLATNEKLFF
TGTGCCAGCAGTGACAGGGTCCTTGCAACTAATGAAAAACTGTTTTTT
>TRBV7-3|TRBD2|TRBJ2-5|NA
CASSREGVSRETQYF
TGTGCCAGCAGCCGGGAGGGAGTTTCACGTGAGACCCAGTACTTC
>TRBV6-5|NA|TRBJ1-2|NA
CAPGGVVDYGYTF
TGTGCCCCTGGGGGGGTTGTGGACTATGGCTACACCTTC
>TRBV7-9|TRBD1|TRBJ1-1|many
CASSPGTGTFTEAFF
TGTGCCAGCAGCCCTGGGACAGGGACTTTCACTGAAGCTTTCTTT
>TRBV12-3/TRBV12-4|TRBD1|TRBJ2-7|NA
CASSPRGQGNYEQYF
TGTGCCAGCAGTCCTCGGGGACAGGGGAACTACGAGCAGTACTTC
>TRBV6-6|TRBD1|TRBJ1-3|few
CASSQQGRAGNTIYF
TGTGCCAGCAGCCAACAGGGGAGAGCTGGAAACACCATATATTTT
>TRBV3-1|TRBD2|TRBJ2-2|once
CASSHLLSYRTSLTGELFF
TGTGCCAGCAGCCATTTGTTGTCGTATCGGACTAGCCTCACCGGGGAGCTGTTTTTT